This T cell receptor (beta chain) was captured by sequencing in a study of cytomegalovirus exposure and HLA in healthy donors. On this clone itself: Its antigen is currently unknown.

From germline, CDR1 is SGHDN and CDR2 FVKESK. The CDR3 is 14 amino acids. Trimming cost V 1 base and J 3 bases, with 9 bases left between them. Researchers ran the PCR with 60 Vbeta and 13 Jbeta primers. Generated by immunoSEQ multiplex PCR, the TCRdb table keeps only in-frame clones and is missing some. The data include under 150,000 clones; the top ten clones carry roughly 1.4%. General study findings and limits: Among donors in an Asian-associated ancestry cluster, a later analysis reportedly found fewer N-insertions than the roughly 610-donor mean.

The receptor was isolated from a woman aged 40 to 55 in good health and CMV-seronegative. This chain uses TRBV14 with TRBJ2-5; D possibly corresponds to TRBD2 (5 bases). Sequencing used PBMCs. Written as DNA, the CDR3 is TGTGCCAGCAGCCAAGTATACGGGAAAGAGACCCAGTACTTC. The encoded protein is CASSQVYGKETQYF.